This section outlines one T cell receptor (beta chain) sequence together with its context. What it recognizes is unknown. These data come from a study of cytomegalovirus exposure and HLA in healthy donors. Findings and caveats of the study: Previously analyzed data showed that most TCR beta V segments were productive at a frequency of about 87% or about 30%. The authors enumerated 150 to 200 TCR beta chains as linked to cytomegalovirus. Later examination showed HLA-associated TCR beta chains had greater clonal expansion than equally common others.

PCR used 60 Vbeta primers and 13 Jbeta primers. The method was immunoSEQ multiplex PCR; TCRdb's version includes in-frame clones alone and lacks a portion of them. The repertoire includes roughly 110,000 clones, roughly two thirds of them detected once, and about 2.2% sits in the top ten. The sequenced sample was PBMCs. The TCR was taken from a woman in her twenties or thirties in good health and CMV-seronegative.

DNA for the CDR3: TGTGCCAGCTCACCGGGGGGGGCCAGCAAGGAGCAGTACTTC. It encodes CASSPGGASKEQYF. V usage is TRBV18 and J usage is TRBJ2-7; D may be TRBD2 (7 bases). The V gene lost 3 bases and the J gene lost 7 bases, with 16 bases spanning the gap. CDR1 is KGHSH and CDR2 is LQKENI in the germline V gene. The CDR3 has 14 amino acids.